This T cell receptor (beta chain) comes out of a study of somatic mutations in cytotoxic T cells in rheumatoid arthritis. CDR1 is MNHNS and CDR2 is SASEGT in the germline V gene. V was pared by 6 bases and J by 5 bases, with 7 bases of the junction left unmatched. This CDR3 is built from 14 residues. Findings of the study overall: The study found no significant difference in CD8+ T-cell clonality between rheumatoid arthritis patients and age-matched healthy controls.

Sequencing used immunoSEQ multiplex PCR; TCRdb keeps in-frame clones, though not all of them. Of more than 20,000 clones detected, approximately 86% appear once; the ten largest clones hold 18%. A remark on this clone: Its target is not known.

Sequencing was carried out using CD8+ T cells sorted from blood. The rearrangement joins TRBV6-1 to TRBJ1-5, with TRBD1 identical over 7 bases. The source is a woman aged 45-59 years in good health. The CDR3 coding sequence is TGTGCCAGCAGAGAGGGACAGACCGATCAGCCCCAGCATTTT. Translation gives CASREGQTDQPQHF.